The T cell receptor beta chain under discussion was sequenced for a study of blood T cell repertoires in COVID-19. Across the study: Specimens from acute and convalescent COVID-19 originated in the United States, Italy and Spain. In each case, the material was cDNA or gDNA derived from T cells, B-cell-depleted T cells, or PBMCs.

Trimming pared 2 bases from V and 6 bases from J, leaving 14 bases between. The CDR3 extends over 15 amino acids. Germline lookup yields CDR1 SGHNT and CDR2 YYREEE (reference sequence). Original handling: Reference gene primer amplification gave nucleated cell count estimates. Data came from immunoSEQ multiplex PCR; TCRdb stores just in-frame clones and leaves some out. The DNA gave D and trimming, while V, J and clone size come from that table. Of over 100,000 clones detected, about nine tenths appear once; the ten largest clones hold over 10%. Recruited during active infection, patients (from Seattle) were subsequently followed longitudinally.

This chain uses TRBV5-4 with TRBJ2-2; weak D call: TRBD1 (5 bases). This TCR came from a woman in her seventies with COVID-19, enrolled during active disease. The sequenced material came from peripheral blood. In DNA, the CDR3 is TGTGCCAGCAGCTTAGGGGCAGGGCCTTCCGGGGAGCTGTTTTTT. Amino acid sequence: CASSLGAGPSGELFF.